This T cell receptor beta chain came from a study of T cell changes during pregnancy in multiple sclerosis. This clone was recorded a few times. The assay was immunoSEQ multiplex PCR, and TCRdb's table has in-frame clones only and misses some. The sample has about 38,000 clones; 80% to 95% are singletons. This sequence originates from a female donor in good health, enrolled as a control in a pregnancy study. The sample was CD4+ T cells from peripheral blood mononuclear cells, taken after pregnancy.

The CDR3 nucleotides are TGTGCCAGCAGCCCAAACCCACAGGGCTGGACTGAAGCTTTCTTT. Translated: CASSPNPQGWTEAFF. This chain links TRBV9 with TRBJ1-1, with D perhaps TRBD1 (6 bases). This CDR3 spans 15 amino acids. V lost 4 bases and J lost 5, with 18 bases in between. Germline V lookup: CDR1 SGDLS, CDR2 YYNGEE.